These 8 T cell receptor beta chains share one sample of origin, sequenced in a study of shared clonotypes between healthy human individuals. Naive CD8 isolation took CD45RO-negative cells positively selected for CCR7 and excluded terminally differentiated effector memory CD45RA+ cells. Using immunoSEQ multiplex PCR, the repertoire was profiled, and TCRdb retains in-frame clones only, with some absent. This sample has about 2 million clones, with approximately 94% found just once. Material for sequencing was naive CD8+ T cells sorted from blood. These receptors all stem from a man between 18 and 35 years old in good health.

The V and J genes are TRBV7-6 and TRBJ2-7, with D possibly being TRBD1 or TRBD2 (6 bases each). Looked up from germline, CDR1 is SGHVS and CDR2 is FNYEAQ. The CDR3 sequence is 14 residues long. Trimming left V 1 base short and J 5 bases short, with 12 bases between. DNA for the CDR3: TGTGCCAGCAGCTTAGGTCCGGGGGCCGACGAGCAGTACTTC. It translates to CASSLGPGADEQYF.

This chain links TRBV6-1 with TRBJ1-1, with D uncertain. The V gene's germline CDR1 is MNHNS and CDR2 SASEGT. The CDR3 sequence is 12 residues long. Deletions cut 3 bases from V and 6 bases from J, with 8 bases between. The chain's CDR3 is CASSDRPAEAFF. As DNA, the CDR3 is TGTGCCAGCAGTGATAGACCGGCTGAAGCTTTCTTT.

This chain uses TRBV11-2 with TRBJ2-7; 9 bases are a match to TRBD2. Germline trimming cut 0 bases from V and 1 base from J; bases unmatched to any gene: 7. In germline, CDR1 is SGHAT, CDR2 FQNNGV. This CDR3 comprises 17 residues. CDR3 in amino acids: CASSLEIGLAGSYEQYF. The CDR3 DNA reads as TGTGCCAGCAGCTTAGAAATCGGTCTAGCGGGGTCCTACGAGCAGTACTTC.

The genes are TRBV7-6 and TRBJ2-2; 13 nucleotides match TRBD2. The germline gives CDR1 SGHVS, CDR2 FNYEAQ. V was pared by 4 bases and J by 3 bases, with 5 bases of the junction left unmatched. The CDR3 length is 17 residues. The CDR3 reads CASSSGLAGPYTGELFF. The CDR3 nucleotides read TGTGCCAGCAGCTCGGGACTAGCGGGACCGTACACCGGGGAGCTGTTTTTT.

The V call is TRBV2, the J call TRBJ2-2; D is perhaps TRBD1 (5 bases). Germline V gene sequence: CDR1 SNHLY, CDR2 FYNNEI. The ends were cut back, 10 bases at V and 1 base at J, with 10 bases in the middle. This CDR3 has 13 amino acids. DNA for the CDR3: TGTGCCACACAAGGACAGAACACCGGGGAGCTGTTTTTT. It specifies CATQGQNTGELFF.

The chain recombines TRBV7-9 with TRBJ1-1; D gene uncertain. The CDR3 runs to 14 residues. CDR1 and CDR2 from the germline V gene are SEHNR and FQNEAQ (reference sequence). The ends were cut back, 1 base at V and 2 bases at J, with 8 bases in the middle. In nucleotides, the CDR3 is TGTGCCAGCAGCTTAGTGTATGTCAACACTGAAGCTTTCTTT. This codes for CASSLVYVNTEAFF.

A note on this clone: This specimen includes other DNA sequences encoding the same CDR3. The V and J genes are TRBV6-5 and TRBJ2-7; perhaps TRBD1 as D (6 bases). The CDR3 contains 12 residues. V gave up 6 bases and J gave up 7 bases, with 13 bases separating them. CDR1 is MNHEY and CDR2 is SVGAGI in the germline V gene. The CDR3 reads CASSQTGNEQYF. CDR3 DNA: TGTGCCAGCAGCCAAACAGGGAATGAGCAGTACTTC.

The CDR3 DNA follows: TGTGCCTGGAATGGACTCTACGAGCAGTACTTC. Amino acids: CAWNGLYEQYF. This sequence joins TRBV30 and TRBJ2-7; possible D gene TRBD2, 5 bases. With 4 bases removed from V and 3 bases from J, the gap between germline ends came to 7 bases. The CDR3 is 11 residues long. CDR1 is GTSNPN, CDR2 SVGIG, per germline (reference sequence).